These T cell receptor beta chains were read from a single sample in a study of response to subunit inactivated influenza vaccine. TCRdb passed the RT-PCR reads through MiXCR, listing each CDR3 protein once. The data show around 490,000 distinct CDR3 sequences, 7.6% seen once. The sequences come from PBMCs from blood, collected around 25 months after vaccination. The source of these receptors is a man between 45 and 75 years old who received an inactivated influenza vaccine. Each CDR3 is given with its conserved first and last residue. D genes are given only for firm matches. The listing skips clone size in some rows; elsewhere it reads once, few, many or a size class.

j_call | clone_size | v_call | d_call | cdr3_aa | cdr3_nt
TRBJ2-2 | . | TRBV5-6 | . | CASSFLSIANTGELFF | TGTGCCAGCAGCTTCCTGAGTATCGCGAACACCGGGGAGCTGTTTTTT
TRBJ2-1 | few | TRBV6-2/TRBV6-3 | . | CASSYYRGRGYDNEQFF | TGTGCCAGCAGTTACTACCGCGGAAGAGGGTATGACAATGAGCAGTTCTTC
TRBJ2-1 | many | TRBV12-3/TRBV12-4 | TRBD2 | CASSLASGGAMNEQFF | TGTGCCAGCAGTTTAGCTAGCGGGGGGGCCATGAATGAGCAGTTCTTC
TRBJ2-7 | . | TRBV6-2/TRBV6-3 | . | CASSYSGGLSYEQYF | TGTGCCAGCAGTTACTCGGGGGGGCTCTCCTACGAGCAGTACTTC
TRBJ2-1 | . | TRBV11-2 | TRBD2 | CASSLTSGSISSLSSYNEQFF | TGTGCCAGCAGCTTGACTAGCGGGAGCATCTCGAGCCTTAGCTCCTACAATGAGCAGTTCTTC
TRBJ1-1 | . | TRBV11-2 | . | CASSLVSNLNTEAFF | TGTGCCAGCAGCTTAGTTTCGAACCTGAACACTGAAGCTTTCTTT
TRBJ2-3 | many | TRBV13 | . | CASSLVQDPDTQYF | TGTGCCAGCAGCTTAGTTCAGGATCCAGATACGCAGTATTTT
TRBJ1-6 | . | TRBV27 | . | CASSSLNSNSPLHF | TGTGCCAGCAGTTCCCTCAACAGCAATTCACCCCTCCACTTT
TRBJ2-1 | . | TRBV9 | TRBD1 | CASTVTDRVREQFF | TGTGCCAGCACCGTCACAGACAGGGTTCGGGAGCAGTTCTTC
TRBJ2-2 | many | TRBV7-2 | . | CASRREVGELFF | TGTGCCAGCAGAAGGGAGGTCGGGGAGCTGTTTTTT
TRBJ2-5 | many | TRBV28 | . | CASAKETQYF | TGTGCCAGCGCCAAAGAGACCCAGTACTTC
TRBJ2-3 | few | TRBV6-2/TRBV6-3 | . | CASSYSEGNTQYF | TGTGCCAGCAGTTACTCGGAGGGAAATACGCAGTATTTT
TRBJ2-5 | many | TRBV5-1 | TRBD2 | CASSLTSGTQETQYF | TGCGCCAGCAGCTTGACTAGCGGGACACAAGAGACCCAGTACTTC
TRBJ2-5 | few | TRBV7-8 | . | CASSLDEIQETQYF | TGTGCCAGCAGCTTAGACGAAATACAAGAGACCCAGTACTTC
TRBJ2-1 | few | TRBV20-1 | . | CSAKTGFYNEQFF | TGCAGTGCTAAGACAGGATTCTACAATGAGCAGTTCTTC
TRBJ2-7 | few | TRBV28 | TRBD1 | CASSDLTGREQYF | TGTGCCAGCAGCGACTTGACAGGGCGCGAGCAGTACTTC
TRBJ2-2 | few | TRBV7-9 | . | CASSAYGELFF | TGTGCCAGCAGCGCATACGGGGAGCTGTTTTTT
TRBJ2-7 | few | TRBV29-1 | . | CSVVWLNEQYF | TGCAGCGTTGTTTGGTTGAACGAGCAGTACTTC
TRBJ2-7 | . | TRBV11-2 | . | CASSLVRSTVTGEQYF | TGTGCCAGCAGCTTGGTGCGCAGCACGGTTACTGGCGAGCAGTACTTC
TRBJ1-5 | . | TRBV6-2/TRBV6-3 | . | CASSYYVGGGNQPQHF | TGTGCCAGCAGTTACTACGTCGGGGGAGGCAATCAGCCCCAGCATTTT
TRBJ2-2 | . | TRBV20-1 | . | CSARTVGNTGELFF | TGCAGTGCTAGGACAGTTGGTAACACCGGGGAGCTGTTTTTT
TRBJ2-3 | . | TRBV14 | . | CASSQEVGGQYF | TGTGCCAGCAGCCAAGAAGTTGGGGGGCAGTATTTT
TRBJ2-5 | . | TRBV7-2 | . | CASSFYKRYQETQYF | TGTGCCAGCAGCTTCTACAAGCGGTACCAAGAGACCCAGTACTTC
TRBJ1-2 | few | TRBV12-3/TRBV12-4 | TRBD1 | CASSFGAGGHDNYGYTF | TGTGCCAGCAGTTTCGGGGCAGGGGGCCATGATAACTATGGCTACACCTTC
TRBJ1-1 | . | TRBV7-2 | TRBD1 | CASSPTGGRNTEAFF | TGTGCCAGCAGCCCTACAGGGGGGAGGAACACTGAAGCTTTCTTT
TRBJ2-2 | few | TRBV7-2 | . | CASSRGWNSGELFF | TGTGCCAGCAGCCGGGGTTGGAATTCCGGGGAGCTGTTTTTT
TRBJ2-5 | . | TRBV28 | TRBD2 | CASSRLAEDKLTQYF | TGTGCCAGCAGTAGACTAGCGGAGGACAAGTTGACCCAGTACTTC
TRBJ1-1 | few | TRBV7-2 | . | CASSPRWAEAFF | TGTGCCAGCAGCCCGCGTTGGGCTGAAGCTTTCTTT
TRBJ2-2 | few | TRBV12-3/TRBV12-4 | . | CASNYARTGELFF | TGTGCCAGCAACTATGCCCGTACCGGGGAGCTGTTTTTT
TRBJ1-1 | few | TRBV10-3 | . | CAISASTQGNTEAFF | TGTGCCATCAGTGCGTCCACCCAGGGTAACACTGAAGCTTTCTTT
TRBJ1-2 | . | TRBV28 | TRBD1 | CASRRRDRFGYTF | TGTGCCAGCAGACGCCGGGACAGGTTCGGCTACACCTTC
TRBJ2-7 | few | TRBV27 | . | CASSRGLAFTYEQYF | TGTGCCAGCAGTCGGGGGCTAGCTTTTACTTACGAGCAGTACTTC
TRBJ2-1 | few | TRBV5-6 | . | CASSSDRNEQFF | TGTGCCAGCAGCTCAGACAGGAATGAGCAGTTCTTC
TRBJ1-1 | . | TRBV5-1 | TRBD1 | CASSVVGTGSNTEAFF | TGCGCCAGCAGCGTGGTTGGGACAGGCTCAAACACTGAAGCTTTCTTT
TRBJ2-1 | few | TRBV7-2 | . | CASSLWGGGTYYNEQFF | TGTGCCAGCAGCTTATGGGGGGGCGGGACATATTACAATGAGCAGTTCTTC
TRBJ2-7 | . | TRBV7-2 | . | CASSLGVVEYEQYF | TGTGCCAGCAGCTTAGGGGTCGTGGAGTACGAGCAGTACTTC
TRBJ2-5 | . | TRBV7-2 | . | CASSVELRAETQYF | TGTGCCAGCAGCGTAGAATTAAGGGCAGAGACCCAGTACTTC
TRBJ2-1 | . | TRBV18 | TRBD1 | CASSPIGTAYNEQFF | TGTGCCAGCTCACCTATTGGGACAGCCTACAATGAGCAGTTCTTC
TRBJ2-3 | few | TRBV15 | TRBD2 | CATSRVGAGGPDTQYF | TGTGCCACCAGCAGAGTCGGAGCGGGGGGACCAGATACGCAGTATTTT
TRBJ2-1 | . | TRBV28 | . | CASRSGAGSYNEQFF | TGTGCCAGCAGGTCCGGGGCGGGATCTTACAATGAGCAGTTCTTC
TRBJ1-5 | . | TRBV3-1 | . | CASSQRGVDSNQPQHF | TGTGCCAGCAGCCAGCGCGGGGTGGATAGCAATCAGCCCCAGCATTTT
TRBJ2-1 | few | TRBV18 | TRBD2 | CASSPQLADEQFF | TGTGCCAGCTCACCACAACTAGCGGATGAGCAGTTCTTC
TRBJ1-2 | many | TRBV15 | . | CATSRRQGDGYTF | TGTGCCACCAGCAGGCGGCAGGGAGATGGCTACACCTTC
TRBJ1-2 | many | TRBV5-1 | . | CASREGLYGYTF | TGCGCCAGCAGGGAGGGTTTGTATGGCTACACCTTC
TRBJ2-1 | few | TRBV4-1 | . | CASSQDKSFGVGNEQFF | TGCGCCAGCAGCCAAGATAAGTCCTTCGGGGTAGGGAATGAGCAGTTCTTC
TRBJ1-1 | few | TRBV3-1 | . | CASSQARLGGTEAFF | TGTGCCAGCAGCCAAGCCCGATTGGGCGGCACTGAAGCTTTCTTT
TRBJ1-2 | few | TRBV7-2 | . | CASSLGVSGTYTF | TGTGCCAGCAGTTTGGGGGTTAGTGGGACCTACACCTTC
TRBJ2-1 | . | TRBV20-1 | . | CSPSPGDEQFF | TGCAGCCCTTCGCCTGGGGATGAGCAGTTCTTC
TRBJ2-1 | . | TRBV11-2 | . | CASSLPGLGDNEQFF | TGTGCCAGCAGCCTTCCGGGACTTGGGGACAATGAGCAGTTCTTC
TRBJ1-3 | few | TRBV6-5 | . | CASSSFPTKTGAGNTIYF | TGTGCCAGCAGTTCCTTTCCTACCAAAACAGGCGCTGGAAACACCATATATTTT
TRBJ1-5 | many | TRBV11-1 | TRBD1 | CASSSGDRGSRYSNQPQHF | TGTGCCAGCAGCTCAGGGGACAGGGGGTCCCGTTATAGCAATCAGCCCCAGCATTTT
TRBJ1-1 | . | TRBV6-2/TRBV6-3 | TRBD1 | CASRGTGGVRSEAFF | TGTGCCAGCCGTGGGACAGGGGGCGTTAGATCTGAAGCTTTCTTT
TRBJ2-7 | . | TRBV27 | . | CASSLWGRGYEQYF | TGTGCCAGCAGTTTGTGGGGACGGGGCTACGAGCAGTACTTC
TRBJ1-1 | many | TRBV3-1 | . | CASTLHSPSTEAFF | TGTGCCAGCACCTTACATAGCCCGAGCACTGAAGCTTTCTTT
TRBJ1-2 | many | TRBV4-2 | . | CASSPDLGPQANYGYTF | TGTGCCAGCAGCCCAGATTTAGGGCCTCAGGCTAACTATGGCTACACCTTC